Below, one T cell receptor beta chain is given with its context. Profiling relied on immunoSEQ multiplex PCR, and the TCRdb table lists in-frame clones only, not all of them. The sample shows under 1,100,000 clones, 75% of them seen only once. J lost 5 bases, V lost 6 bases, and 8 bases had no gene match. CDR1 and CDR2 from the germline V gene are LNHDA and SQIVND (reference sequence). The CDR3 sequence is 15 residues long. The split of CD4+ cells yielded CD45RA+ naive and CD45RA-negative memory subsets. This sample is drawn from a study of shared clonotypes between healthy human individuals. The overall study: Three plates were used per donor for CD4 naive, three for CD4 memory, two for CD8 naive and one for CD8 memory.

The TCR originated in a man aged 18 to 35 in good health. J is TRBJ2-1 and V is TRBV19; 9 bases agree with TRBD2. Sequencing was carried out using memory CD4+ T cells sorted from blood. The subset here: CD45RA-negative fraction. CDR3 sequence: CASRILGGGDNEQFF. Written as DNA, the CDR3 is TGTGCCAGTAGAATTCTGGGCGGGGGGGACAATGAGCAGTTCTTC.